The rows below give T cell receptor beta chains drawn from one sample of a study of T-cell memory formation after mild COVID-19. TCRdb used MiXCR to reprocess the 5' RACE reads, holding one entry per CDR3 protein. The data hold some 600,000 distinct CDR3 sequences, with roughly a sixth observed a single time. The sequenced sample was PBMCs or a T cell subset sorted from them (not recorded which). All receptors come from an adult woman who had mild COVID-19 (a few samples of this study predate the infection). Cell type and time point are not known. CDR3s include the opening cysteine and the closing phenylalanine or tryptophan. The D gene is left open where the match is weak. Where a row states a size, it is once, few, many or the class of an expanded clone; other rows omit it.

>TRBV5-4|TRBJ2-3|-|-
TGTGCCAGCAGCTTGAGGTTAGCCCGAGATACGCAGTATTTT
CASSLRLARDTQYF
>TRBV15|TRBJ2-2|-|TRBD1
TGTGCCACCAGCAGCCGGGACAGGGCTTCCGGGGAGCTGTTTTTT
CATSSRDRASGELFF
>TRBV13|TRBJ2-7|-|-
TGTGCCAGCAGCTTAGGACTAGTAGTAGGGCTCGAGCAGTACTTC
CASSLGLVVGLEQYF
>TRBV20-1|TRBJ2-1|-|TRBD2
TGCAGTGCTAAGAGCGGGGGGGCCGTATCTGAGCAGTTCTTC
CSAKSGGAVSEQFF
>TRBV2|TRBJ1-1|-|-
TGTGCCAGCAGTGGCCCTGGACAGTTTGGAATGAACACTGAAGCTTTCTTT
CASSGPGQFGMNTEAFF
>TRBV5-1|TRBJ2-7|few|-
TGCGCCAGCAGCTTGGATGAGGGGTCGGAGTACTTC
CASSLDEGSEYF
>TRBV29-1|TRBJ2-7|few|-
TGCAGCGTTGTTGGGCCTCTTTCCTACGAGCAGTACTTC
CSVVGPLSYEQYF
>TRBV5-1|TRBJ1-5|-|-
TGCGCCAGCAGATCTGGGCCGGAGAATCAGCCCCAGCATTTT
CASRSGPENQPQHF
>TRBV20-1|TRBJ2-1|many|TRBD2
TGCAGTGCTAGAGAGGGTAGCGGGAGTTCCGATGAGCAGTTCTTC
CSAREGSGSSDEQFF
>TRBV18|TRBJ1-4|many|TRBD1
TGTGCCAGCTCACCGGGACAGGGGAGTGAAAAACTGTTTTTT
CASSPGQGSEKLFF
>TRBV7-9|TRBJ2-1|few|-
TGTGCCAGCAGCTCATCAAGGACGAGTAGCTCCTACAATGAGCAGTTCTTC
CASSSSRTSSSYNEQFF
>TRBV5-1|TRBJ2-7|few|TRBD1
TGCGCCAGCAGCCTTGGACAGGGCAGCACCTACGAGCAGTACTTC
CASSLGQGSTYEQYF
>TRBV5-1|TRBJ1-1|many|-
TGTGCCAGCAGTTTTCTGCAGGGGAACACTGAAGCTTTCTTT
CASSFLQGNTEAFF
>TRBV5-4|TRBJ1-2|-|TRBD1
TGTGCCAGCAGCTTGGGACAGGGGCGTATTAACTATGGCTACACCTTC
CASSLGQGRINYGYTF
>TRBV20-1|TRBJ2-1|few|TRBD2
TGCAGTGCTAGAGACCTAAGAACTAGCGGGAGTAGGTATGAGCAGTTCTTC
CSARDLRTSGSRYEQFF
>TRBV6-6|TRBJ1-2|-|TRBD1
TGTGCCAGCAGTCAACGGACAGGGGGCGCCGGTAACTATGGCTACACCTTC
CASSQRTGGAGNYGYTF
>TRBV7-9|TRBJ1-1|-|-
TGTGCCAGCAGCCTACCACAGGGGAACACTGAAGCTTTCTTT
CASSLPQGNTEAFF
>TRBV5-1|TRBJ2-5|-|-
TGCGCCAGCAGCTTGGTCGAGGATGCGGAGACCCAGTACTTC
CASSLVEDAETQYF
>TRBV27|TRBJ1-4|few|-
TGTGCCAGCAGTTTTGGCAGGGGCATGGCAACTAATGAAAAACTGTTTTTT
CASSFGRGMATNEKLFF
>TRBV30|TRBJ2-1|few|TRBD2
TGTGCCTCAGCACTAGCGGGAGTTCATGAGCAGTTCTTC
CASALAGVHEQFF
>TRBV20-1|TRBJ2-3|-|-
TGCAGTGCTAGGGACTCTTTGGCGGATACGCAGTATTTT
CSARDSLADTQYF
>TRBV4-1|TRBJ2-1|many|TRBD2
TGCGCCAGCAGCCAAGATGGTAGCGGGGGGGCGAATGAGCAGTTCTTC
CASSQDGSGGANEQFF
>TRBV5-5|TRBJ2-1|once|TRBD1
TGTGCCAGCAGCTCTTTCGGGACAGGGCGGAACAATGAGCAGTTCTTC
CASSSFGTGRNNEQFF
>TRBV24-1|TRBJ2-7|many|-
TGTGCCACCAGTGATTCGGCGGACGTGCGGTACTTC
CATSDSADVRYF
>TRBV29-1|TRBJ2-7|-|TRBD2
TGCAGCGTTCTACTAGCGGGGTTCTACGAGCAGTACTTC
CSVLLAGFYEQYF
>TRBV24-1|TRBJ1-2|-|TRBD1
TGTGCCACCAGTGATCCGGGACAGGGGGCCTATGGCTACACCTTC
CATSDPGQGAYGYTF
>TRBV7-2|TRBJ2-2|-|-
TGTGCCAGCAGCCTCAGCGGGACAATGAACACCGGGGAGCTGTTTTTT
CASSLSGTMNTGELFF
>TRBV5-1|TRBJ2-1|-|TRBD1
TGCGCCAGCAGCTTAACAGGGGGCGCCTGGAATGAGCAGTTCTTC
CASSLTGGAWNEQFF
>TRBV19|TRBJ2-5|few|TRBD2
TGTGCCAGTAGTACTAGACTAGCGGAACAGGAGACCCAGTACTTC
CASSTRLAEQETQYF
>TRBV24-1|TRBJ1-1|few|TRBD1
TGTGCCACCAGTGACCATCGACAGGGTAACACTGAAGCTTTCTTT
CATSDHRQGNTEAFF
>TRBV20-1|TRBJ1-2|-|-
TGCAGTGCCCTCCCGCCCTGGGACAAGGATTTATCGGACTATGGCTACACCTTC
CSALPPWDKDLSDYGYTF
>TRBV7-3|TRBJ2-3|few|TRBD2
TGTGCCAGCAGCCCTAGCGGGAGAGAGGAGGTCACAGATACGCAGTATTTT
CASSPSGREEVTDTQYF
>TRBV7-2|TRBJ2-6|-|-
TGTGCCAGCAGCCCCCGGACTGCAGGCTCTGGGGCCAACGTCCTGACTTTC
CASSPRTAGSGANVLTF
>TRBV7-9|TRBJ2-7|few|-
TGTGCCAGCAGCGCGAGTCTGATCACCTACGAGCAGTACTTC
CASSASLITYEQYF
>TRBV6-6|TRBJ2-7|few|-
TGTGCCAGCAGTTACTCGGGGAAAGGGTACGAGCAGTACTTC
CASSYSGKGYEQYF
>TRBV29-1|TRBJ2-2|-|-
TGCAGCGTTGAATATAACCCGGCCGGGGAGCTGTTTTTT
CSVEYNPAGELFF
>TRBV4-2|TRBJ1-3|-|-
TGTGCCAGCAGCCAAGAGGGGTCAGGATCCTCTGGAAACACCATATATTTT
CASSQEGSGSSGNTIYF
>TRBV7-9|TRBJ2-1|-|-
TGTGCCAGCAGTCCAGGGATTTACAATGAGCAGTTCTTC
CASSPGIYNEQFF
>TRBV6-6|TRBJ1-1|few|TRBD1
TGTGCCAGCAGACGCAACACCGGACAGGGTAAGCCCCACACTGAAGCTTTCTTT
CASRRNTGQGKPHTEAFF
>TRBV7-9|TRBJ2-2|many|-
TGTGCCAGCAGCCGGAACTTCCGGGACGGAGGAAGCACCGGGGAGCTGTTTTTT
CASSRNFRDGGSTGELFF
>TRBV5-1|TRBJ2-2|few|-
TGCGCCAGCAGCTTGTCGAGGTTGAACACCGGGGAGCTGTTTTTT
CASSLSRLNTGELFF
>TRBV5-1|TRBJ2-1|-|-
TGCGCCAGCAGCTTGGAGTCGCGGTCCTACAATGAGCAGTTCTTC
CASSLESRSYNEQFF
>TRBV20-1|TRBJ1-5|few|-
TGCAGTGCTAGAGGGGGGTCTAGCAATCAGCCCCAGCATTTT
CSARGGSSNQPQHF
>TRBV3-1|TRBJ2-3|few|-
TGTGCCAGCAGCCAAGCGGCGGCGAGCACAGATACGCAGTATTTT
CASSQAAASTDTQYF
>TRBV12-3/TRBV12-4|TRBJ1-4|once|-
TGTGCCAGCACAAGACATCTCTTGGGGGGACTGTTTTTT
CASTRHLLGGLFF
>TRBV30|TRBJ2-7|-|-
TGTGCCTGGAGTGGCGGGACGAACGAGCAGTACTTC
CAWSGGTNEQYF
>TRBV4-3|TRBJ2-1|-|TRBD2
TGCGCCAGCAGCCAAGTATACCCGGGACTAGCGGGATATGAGCAGTTCTTC
CASSQVYPGLAGYEQFF
>TRBV19|TRBJ1-1|-|-
TGTGCCAGTAGTCGGGCCTTGGAGAACACTGAAGCTTTCTTT
CASSRALENTEAFF
>TRBV4-1|TRBJ2-4|few|-
TGCGCCAGCAGCCAAGACGTATACAGGCAATTGTACTTC
CASSQDVYRQLYF
>TRBV11-3|TRBJ2-2|few|-
TGTGCCAGCAGCTTAGATCGATTATACGCGAACACCGGGGAGCTGTTTTTT
CASSLDRLYANTGELFF
>TRBV12-3/TRBV12-4|TRBJ1-1|-|-
TGTGCCAGCAGTTTAGGCCTTCGAGGTAAACGGGGAACTGAAGCTTTCTTT
CASSLGLRGKRGTEAFF
>TRBV20-1|TRBJ1-4|few|-
TGCAGTGTAATGGGGAATGAAAAACTGTTTTTT
CSVMGNEKLFF
>TRBV21-1|TRBJ1-1|-|-
TGTGCCAGCAGCAAATCGAAAGAGGGTCGGGGCACTGAAGCTTTCTTT
CASSKSKEGRGTEAFF
>TRBV6-5|TRBJ2-5|few|TRBD2
TGTGCCAGCAGTTACTCGAGTTGGCGCGGGGGAGAGACCCAGTACTTC
CASSYSSWRGGETQYF
>TRBV6-6|TRBJ1-1|few|-
TGTGCCAGCAGTTACTCGATATTGGGTATGAACACTGAAGCTTTCTTT
CASSYSILGMNTEAFF
>TRBV12-3/TRBV12-4|TRBJ1-1|-|-
TGTGCCAGCAGCACACTCCAGGGTGAAGCTTTCTTT
CASSTLQGEAFF
>TRBV5-6|TRBJ2-5|few|TRBD1
TGTGCCAGCAGCTTTGGACAGGGGTTTAGGATGGGAGAGACCCAGTACTTC
CASSFGQGFRMGETQYF
>TRBV7-9|TRBJ2-1|-|-
TGTGCCAGCAGCGCCCGGGACCACAATGAGAAGTTCTTC
CASSARDHNEKFF
>TRBV12-3/TRBV12-4|TRBJ2-3|-|-
TGTGCCAGCAGGAGTAGCGGTAACACAGATACGCAGTATTTT
CASRSSGNTDTQYF